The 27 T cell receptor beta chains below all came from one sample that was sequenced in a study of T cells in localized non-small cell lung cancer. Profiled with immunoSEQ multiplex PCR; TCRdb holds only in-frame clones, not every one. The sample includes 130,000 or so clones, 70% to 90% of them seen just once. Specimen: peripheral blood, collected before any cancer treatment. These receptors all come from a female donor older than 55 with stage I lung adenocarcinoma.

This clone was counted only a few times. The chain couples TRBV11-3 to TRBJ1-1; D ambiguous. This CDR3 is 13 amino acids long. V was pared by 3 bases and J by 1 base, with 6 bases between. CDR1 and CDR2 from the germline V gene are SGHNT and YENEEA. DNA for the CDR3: TGTGCCAGCAGCTTCCGGGGGAACACTGAAGCTTTCTTT. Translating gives CASSFRGNTEAFF.

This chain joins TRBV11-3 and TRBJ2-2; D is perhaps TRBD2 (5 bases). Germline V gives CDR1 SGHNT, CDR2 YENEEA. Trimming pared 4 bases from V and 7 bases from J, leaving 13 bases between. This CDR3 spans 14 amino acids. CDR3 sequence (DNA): TGTGCCAGCAGCTCCCGCTCCGGGGACGGGGAGCTGTTTTTT. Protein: CASSSRSGDGELFF. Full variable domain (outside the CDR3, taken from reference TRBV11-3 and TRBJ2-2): EAGVVQSPRYKIIEKKQPVAFWCNPISGHNTLYWYLQNLGQGPELLIRYENEEAVDDSQLPKDRFSAERLKGVDSTLKIQPAELGDSAVYLCASSSRSGDGELFFGEGSRLTVL.

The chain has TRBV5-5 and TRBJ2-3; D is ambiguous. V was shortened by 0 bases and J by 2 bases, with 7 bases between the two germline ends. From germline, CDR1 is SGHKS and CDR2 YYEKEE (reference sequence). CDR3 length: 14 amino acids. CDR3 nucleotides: TGTGCCAGCAGCTTGGACTACGCCACAGATACGCAGTATTTT. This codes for CASSLDYATDTQYF.

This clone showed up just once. Here the CDR3 reads CASSEAGRGGNTIYF. The DNA for the CDR3 is TGTGCCAGCAGTGAGGCAGGGAGAGGGGGAAACACCATATATTTT. The gene calls are TRBV2 and TRBJ1-3, with a tentative D call TRBD1 (5 bases). This CDR3 region has 15 residues. Trimming cost V 3 bases and J 4 bases, with 13 bases left between them. Germline values: CDR1 SNHLY, CDR2 FYNNEI.

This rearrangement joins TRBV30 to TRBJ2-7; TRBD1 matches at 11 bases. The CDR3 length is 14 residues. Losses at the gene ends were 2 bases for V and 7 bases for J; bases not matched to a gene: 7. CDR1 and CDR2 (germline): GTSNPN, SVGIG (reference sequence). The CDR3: CAWSRGQGAREQYF. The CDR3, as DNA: TGTGCCTGGAGTCGAGGACAGGGGGCGAGGGAGCAGTACTTC.

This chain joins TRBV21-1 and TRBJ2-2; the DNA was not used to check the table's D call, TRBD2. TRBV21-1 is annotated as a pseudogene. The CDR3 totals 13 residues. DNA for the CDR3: TGTGCCAGTAGGACTAGAAACACCGGGGAGCTGTTTTTT. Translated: CASRTRNTGELFF.

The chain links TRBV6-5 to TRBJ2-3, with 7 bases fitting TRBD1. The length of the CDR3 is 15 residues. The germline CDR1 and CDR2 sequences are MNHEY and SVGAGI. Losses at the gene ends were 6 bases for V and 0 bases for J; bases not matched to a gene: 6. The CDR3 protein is CASRAVDRSTDTQYF. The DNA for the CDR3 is TGTGCCAGCAGGGCCGTGGACAGGAGCACAGATACGCAGTATTTT.

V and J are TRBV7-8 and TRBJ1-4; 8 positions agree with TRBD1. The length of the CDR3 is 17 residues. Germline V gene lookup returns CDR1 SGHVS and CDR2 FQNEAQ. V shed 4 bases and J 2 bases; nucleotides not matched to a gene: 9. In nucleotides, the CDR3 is TGTGCCAGCAGCTCGTGGACAGGGCTAGAGACTAATGAAAAACTGTTTTTT. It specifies CASSSWTGLETNEKLFF.

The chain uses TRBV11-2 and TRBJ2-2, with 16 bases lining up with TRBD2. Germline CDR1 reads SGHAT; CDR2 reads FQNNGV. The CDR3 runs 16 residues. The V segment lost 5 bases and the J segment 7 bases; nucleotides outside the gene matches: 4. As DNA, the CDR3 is TGTGCCAGCAGCCCGGGACTAGCGGGAGGGCGCGGGGAGCTGTTTTTT. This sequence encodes CASSPGLAGGRGELFF.

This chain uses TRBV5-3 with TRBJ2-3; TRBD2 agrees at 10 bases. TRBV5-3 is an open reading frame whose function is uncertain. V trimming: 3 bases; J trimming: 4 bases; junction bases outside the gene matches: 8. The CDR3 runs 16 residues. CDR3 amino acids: CARSSPSGSSPDTQYF. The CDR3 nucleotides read TGTGCCAGAAGCTCTCCTAGCGGGAGCTCCCCAGATACGCAGTATTTT.

CDR3: CASSLDGHGYTF. The CDR3 DNA follows: TGTGCCAGCAGCTTAGATGGCCATGGCTACACCTTC. The rearrangement joins TRBV7-2 to TRBJ1-2; D call uncertain. Trimming stripped 1 base from V and 6 bases from J, with 6 bases between. In germline, CDR1 is SGHTA, CDR2 FQGNSA. The CDR3 covers 12 residues.

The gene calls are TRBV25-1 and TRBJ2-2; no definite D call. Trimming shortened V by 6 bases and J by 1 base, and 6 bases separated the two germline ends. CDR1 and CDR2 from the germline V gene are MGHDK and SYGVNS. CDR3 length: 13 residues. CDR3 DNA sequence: TGTGCCAGCAGGGATCTGAACACCGGGGAGCTGTTTTTT. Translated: CASRDLNTGELFF.

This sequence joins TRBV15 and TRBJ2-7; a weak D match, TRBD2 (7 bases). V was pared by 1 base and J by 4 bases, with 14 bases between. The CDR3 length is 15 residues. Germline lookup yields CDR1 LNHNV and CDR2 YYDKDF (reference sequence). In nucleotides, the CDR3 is TGTGCCACCAGCAGAGTGGGGGGGCCCATATACGAGCAGTACTTC. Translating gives CATSRVGGPIYEQYF.

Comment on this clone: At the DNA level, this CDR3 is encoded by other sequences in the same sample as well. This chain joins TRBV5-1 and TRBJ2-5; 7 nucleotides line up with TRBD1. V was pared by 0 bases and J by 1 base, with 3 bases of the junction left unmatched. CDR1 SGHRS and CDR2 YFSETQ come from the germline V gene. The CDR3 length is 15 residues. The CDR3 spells CASSLGSGGQETQYF. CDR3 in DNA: TGCGCCAGCAGCTTGGGATCAGGGGGCCAAGAGACCCAGTACTTC.

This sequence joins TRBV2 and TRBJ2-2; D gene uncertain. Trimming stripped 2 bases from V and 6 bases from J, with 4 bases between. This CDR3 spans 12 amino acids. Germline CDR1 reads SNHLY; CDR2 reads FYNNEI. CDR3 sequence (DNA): TGTGCCAGCAGTGAACACTCCGGGGAGCTGTTTTTT. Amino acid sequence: CASSEHSGELFF.

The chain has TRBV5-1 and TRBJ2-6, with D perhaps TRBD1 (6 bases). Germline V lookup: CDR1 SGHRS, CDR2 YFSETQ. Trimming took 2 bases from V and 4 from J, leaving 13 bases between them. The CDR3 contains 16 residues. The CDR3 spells CASSLQGKSGANVLTF. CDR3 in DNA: TGCGCCAGCAGCTTACAGGGCAAATCGGGGGCCAACGTCCTGACTTTC.

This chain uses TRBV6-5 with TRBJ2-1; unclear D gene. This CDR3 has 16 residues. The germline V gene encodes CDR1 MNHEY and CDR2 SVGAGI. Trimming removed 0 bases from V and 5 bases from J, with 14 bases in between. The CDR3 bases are TGTGCCAGCAGTTACTCGATTGCAGTAGGCGACAATGAGCAGTTCTTC. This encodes CASSYSIAVGDNEQFF.

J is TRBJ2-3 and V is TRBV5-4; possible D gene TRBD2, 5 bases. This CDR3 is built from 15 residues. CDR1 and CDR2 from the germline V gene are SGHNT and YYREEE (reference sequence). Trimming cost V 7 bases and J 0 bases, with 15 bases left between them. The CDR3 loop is CASQRSAESTDTQYF. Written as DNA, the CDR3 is TGTGCCAGCCAAAGATCAGCGGAGAGCACAGATACGCAGTATTTT.

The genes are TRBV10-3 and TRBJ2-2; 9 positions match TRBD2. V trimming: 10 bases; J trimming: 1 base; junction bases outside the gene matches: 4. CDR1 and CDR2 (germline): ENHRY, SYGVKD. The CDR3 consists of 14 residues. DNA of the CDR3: TGTGCCACCTCGACTAGCGGGAACACCGGGGAGCTGTTTTTT. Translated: CATSTSGNTGELFF.

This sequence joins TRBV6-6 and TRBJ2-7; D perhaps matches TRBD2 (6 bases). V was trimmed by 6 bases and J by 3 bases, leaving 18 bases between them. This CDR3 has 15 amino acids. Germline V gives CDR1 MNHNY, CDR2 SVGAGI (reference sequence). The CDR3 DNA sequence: TGTGCCAGCAGGCCCCTTATAGCGGATGACTACGAGCAGTACTTC. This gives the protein CASRPLIADDYEQYF.

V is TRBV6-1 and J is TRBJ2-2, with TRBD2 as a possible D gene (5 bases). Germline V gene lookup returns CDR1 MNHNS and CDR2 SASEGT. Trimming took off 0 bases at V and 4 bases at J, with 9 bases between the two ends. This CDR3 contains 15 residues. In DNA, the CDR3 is TGTGCCAGCAGTGAAGCCAGGAGGAGCACCGGGGAGCTGTTTTTT. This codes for CASSEARRSTGELFF.

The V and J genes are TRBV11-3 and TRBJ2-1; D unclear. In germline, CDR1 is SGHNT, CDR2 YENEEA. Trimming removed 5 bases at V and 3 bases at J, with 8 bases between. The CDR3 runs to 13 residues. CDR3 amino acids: CASSRGYYNEQFF. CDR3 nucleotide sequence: TGTGCCAGCAGCCGAGGCTACTACAATGAGCAGTTCTTC.

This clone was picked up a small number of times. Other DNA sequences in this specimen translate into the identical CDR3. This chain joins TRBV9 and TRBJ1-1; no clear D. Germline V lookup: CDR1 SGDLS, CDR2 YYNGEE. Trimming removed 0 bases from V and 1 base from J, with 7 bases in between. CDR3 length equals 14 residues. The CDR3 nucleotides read TGTGCCAGCAGCGTAGCTGTCAGGAACACTGAAGCTTTCTTT. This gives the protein CASSVAVRNTEAFF.

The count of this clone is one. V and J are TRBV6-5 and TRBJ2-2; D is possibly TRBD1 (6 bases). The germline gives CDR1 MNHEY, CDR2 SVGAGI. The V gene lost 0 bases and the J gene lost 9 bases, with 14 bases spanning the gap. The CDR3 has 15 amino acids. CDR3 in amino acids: CASSYSTRGSWELFF. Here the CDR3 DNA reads TGTGCCAGCAGTTACTCGACCAGGGGTAGTTGGGAGCTGTTTTTT.

This CDR3 is CASSWGYGFGYTF. CDR3 bases: TGTGCCAGTAGTTGGGGCTACGGATTTGGCTACACCTTC. This chain connects TRBV19 to TRBJ1-2, with a weak D call TRBD1 (5 bases). This CDR3 spans 13 amino acids. The V end lost 5 bases, the J end lost 7 bases, and 14 bases lay between the germline ends. The germline V gene encodes CDR1 LNHDA and CDR2 SQIVND (reference sequence).

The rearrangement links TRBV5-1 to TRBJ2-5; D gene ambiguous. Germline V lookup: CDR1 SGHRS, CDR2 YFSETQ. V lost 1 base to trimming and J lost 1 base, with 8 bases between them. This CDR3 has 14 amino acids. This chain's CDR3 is CASSLFSGQETQYF. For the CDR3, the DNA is TGCGCCAGCAGCTTGTTTTCAGGCCAAGAGACCCAGTACTTC.

The CDR3 reads CASRPRDRVVGQPQHF. CDR3 DNA: TGTGCAAGTCGCCCGAGGGACAGGGTGGTGGGTCAGCCCCAGCATTTT. V usage is TRBV12-2 and J usage is TRBJ1-5; the table calls TRBD1, which could not be checked here. TRBV12-2 is tagged as a pseudogene. The CDR3 consists of 16 residues.